This record covers a single T cell receptor beta chain. The data stem from a study of blood T cell repertoires in COVID-19. The CDR3 sequence is 14 residues long. Germline V gene lookup returns CDR1 SQVTM and CDR2 ANQGSEA. V lost 7 bases to trimming and J lost 2 bases; unmatched junction nucleotides: 7. Individuals drawn from 20 to 25 US areas were about 18 to 90 years old. In the authors' workflow: How many nucleated cells were present was estimated from reference gene primer amplification. The data were produced by immunoSEQ multiplex PCR, yet TCRdb's version contains in-frame clones alone and is incomplete. For V, J and clone size, that table is used; D and trimming come from the DNA. The table includes around 230,000 clones, around 89% detected once.

Sequencing was carried out using PBMCs or T cells enriched from blood (not recorded which). This sequence originates from a woman in her 40s with acute COVID-19. The rearrangement links TRBV29-1 to TRBJ2-3; TRBD1 matches 9 bases. The CDR3 reads CSGTGTGTTDTQYF. The CDR3 region has the DNA TGCAGCGGGACCGGGACAGGGACCACAGATACGCAGTATTTT.